These 26 T cell receptor beta chains were all obtained from the same sample, sequenced in a study of cytomegalovirus exposure and HLA in healthy donors. Primers included in the PCR were 60 Vbeta and 13 Jbeta primers. Method: immunoSEQ multiplex PCR; TCRdb's copy keeps in-frame clones and lacks some. This sample yields about 180,000 clones, of which about 75% are seen a single time; around 2.4% belongs to the top ten. The sample taken for sequencing was PBMCs. These TCRs come from a female donor in good health and CMV-seronegative.

This chain uses TRBV15 with TRBJ2-7; D might be TRBD2 (5 bases). CDR3 length: 14 amino acids. Germline assignment: CDR1 LNHNV and CDR2 YYDKDF (reference sequence). V lost 0 bases and J lost 0, with 6 bases in between. The chain's CDR3 is CATSRDRGSYEQYF. CDR3 sequence (DNA): TGTGCCACCAGCAGAGATCGGGGCTCCTACGAGCAGTACTTC.

This chain uses TRBV5-6 with TRBJ2-5; 8 positions agree with TRBD2. This CDR3 spans 17 amino acids. The ends lost 2 bases at V and 5 bases at J; junction bases unmatched: 14. Germline CDR1 reads SGHDT; CDR2 reads YYEEEE. The CDR3 reads CASSFGGALWLRETQYF. CDR3 sequence (DNA): TGTGCCAGCAGCTTCGGGGGGGCGTTGTGGTTGCGGGAGACCCAGTACTTC. Looking up the rest from reference TRBV5-6 and TRBJ2-5 gives the full variable domain: DAGVTQSPTHLIKTRGQQVTLRCSPKSGHDTVSWYQQALGQGPQFIFQYYEEEERQRGNFPDRFSGHQFPNYSSELNVNALLLGDSALYLCASSFGGALWLRETQYFGPGTRLLVL.

This clone has a handful of counts. This chain uses TRBV7-9 with TRBJ2-1; 7 bases map to TRBD2. The V gene end was trimmed by 5 bases and the J gene end by 10 bases; junction bases not matched to a gene: 5. The CDR3 length is 12 residues. CDR1 is SEHNR and CDR2 is FQNEAQ in the germline V gene (reference sequence). The CDR3 here is CASSGLVWEQFF. The CDR3 DNA is TGTGCCAGCAGCGGACTAGTCTGGGAGCAGTTCTTC.

This clone was counted between two and nine times. The V gene is TRBV7-9, the J gene TRBJ1-1; the match to TRBD1 covers 9 bases. V was clipped by 3 bases and J by 5 bases; unmatched bases: 13. Looked up from germline, CDR1 is SEHNR and CDR2 is FQNEAQ (reference sequence). This CDR3 is 17 amino acids long. The CDR3 sequence: CASSFPGTGKRRTEAFF. The CDR3 DNA reads as TGTGCCAGCAGCTTCCCCGGGACAGGGAAAAGGAGGACTGAAGCTTTCTTT. Filled out from reference TRBV7-9 and TRBJ1-1, the complete variable domain reads DTGVSQNPRHKITKRGQNVTFRCDPISEHNRLYWYRQTLGQGPEFLTYFQNEAQLEKSRLLSDRFSAERPKGSFSTLEIQRTEQGDSAMYLCASSFPGTGKRRTEAFFGQGTRLTVV.

This chain links TRBV4-2 with TRBJ2-1, with 8 positions matching TRBD2. The CDR3 loop spans 15 amino acids. The V gene end was trimmed by 4 bases and the J gene end by 3 bases; junction bases not matched to a gene: 5. The V gene's germline CDR1 is LGHNA and CDR2 YNFKEQ. The CDR3 spells CASSPRGDHYNEQFF. CDR3 DNA sequence: TGTGCCAGCAGCCCGCGGGGGGACCACTACAATGAGCAGTTCTTC.

This clone was counted a few times. V is TRBV18 and J is TRBJ2-7; D perhaps matches TRBD2 (5 bases). From germline, CDR1 is KGHSH and CDR2 LQKENI. CDR3 length: 13 amino acids. V was clipped by 1 base and J by 6 bases, with 10 bases between them. CDR3 sequence: CASSPRAEAEQYF. In DNA, the CDR3 is TGTGCCAGCTCACCACGGGCGGAGGCCGAGCAGTACTTC.

This clone came up a few times. V and J are TRBV30 and TRBJ2-3, with 9 bases fitting TRBD1. The CDR3 sequence is 13 residues long. Germline V gives CDR1 GTSNPN, CDR2 SVGIG (reference sequence). After removal of 4 bases from V and 6 bases from J, the junction contained 5 bases not matched to a gene. CDR3 amino acids: CAWTQGAGDTQYF. The CDR3 DNA follows: TGTGCCTGGACACAGGGGGCAGGTGATACGCAGTATTTT.

The CDR3, as DNA: TGTGCCAGCAGTTACTGGGCAGGGGCCTCCAATGAGCAGTTCTTC. This gives the protein CASSYWAGASNEQFF. V usage is TRBV6-5 and J usage is TRBJ2-1; perhaps TRBD1 as D (6 bases). Trimming stripped 1 base from V and 6 bases from J, with 13 bases between. This CDR3 spans 15 amino acids. Germline CDR1 reads MNHEY; CDR2 reads SVGAGI.

The gene calls are TRBV6-1 and TRBJ2-3; 11 bases line up with TRBD2. Looked up from germline, CDR1 is MNHNS and CDR2 is SASEGT. The CDR3 length is 15 residues. Trimming cost V 1 base and J 10 bases; bases outside gene matches: 7. CDR3 nucleotide sequence: TGTGCCAGCAGTGAAGGGACTAGCGGGCCTGGGGCGCAGTATTTT. It specifies CASSEGTSGPGAQYF.

The rearrangement joins TRBV10-2 to TRBJ2-7; D ambiguous. The CDR3 loop spans 17 amino acids. Germline loops: CDR1 WSHSY, CDR2 SAAADI. With 4 bases removed from V and 2 bases from J, the gap between germline ends came to 21 bases. The CDR3 is CASSARSPLNPPYEQYF. Here the CDR3 DNA reads TGCGCCAGCAGTGCCCGCTCCCCACTAAACCCCCCCTACGAGCAGTACTTC.

The chain uses TRBV4-3 and TRBJ2-5; D possibly corresponds to TRBD2 (6 bases). The CDR3 contains 14 residues. Per germline, CDR1 LGHNA and CDR2 YSLEER. V was cut by 0 bases and J by 5 bases, with 10 bases left in between. The CDR3 spells CASSQDGGSETQYF. In nucleotides, the CDR3 is TGCGCCAGCAGCCAAGATGGAGGGTCGGAGACCCAGTACTTC.

V is TRBV27 and J is TRBJ2-7, with TRBD1 identical over 9 bases. There are 16 residues in the CDR3. In germline, CDR1 is MNHEY, CDR2 SMNVEV (reference sequence). V lost 4 bases, J lost 2 bases, and 9 bases stayed unmatched. This chain's CDR3 is CASSSPGQGLPYEQYF. The CDR3 DNA sequence: TGTGCCAGCAGTTCTCCGGGACAGGGCCTACCCTACGAGCAGTACTTC.

This clone showed up just once. CDR3 bases: TGTGCCTGGAGTGTTACAGGCTCTGGAAACACCATATATTTT. Protein product: CAWSVTGSGNTIYF. This sequence joins TRBV30 and TRBJ1-3, with D possibly matching TRBD1 (5 bases). The CDR3 spans 14 residues. V was shortened by 0 bases and J by 0 bases, with 6 bases between the two germline ends. Germline V CDR1 and CDR2: GTSNPN, SVGIG (reference sequence).

The chain combines TRBV9 with TRBJ2-5, with D maybe TRBD1 (5 bases). Trimming pared 4 bases from V and 1 base from J, leaving 11 bases between. The germline gives CDR1 SGDLS, CDR2 YYNGEE. The CDR3 has 14 residues. DNA of the CDR3: TGTGCCAGCAGCCCTAGGGGATTCCAAGAGACCCAGTACTTC. Protein product: CASSPRGFQETQYF.

The chain employs TRBV18 and TRBJ2-5; 11 nucleotides match TRBD2. Germline trimming cut 6 bases from V and 2 bases from J; bases unmatched to any gene: 8. The CDR3 extends over 16 amino acids. In germline, CDR1 is KGHSH, CDR2 LQKENI. Written as DNA, the CDR3 is TGTGCCAGCTCTGCGCTAGCGGGAGGTCGTCAAGAGACCCAGTACTTC. Its translation: CASSALAGGRQETQYF.

This clone was recorded once. This chain connects TRBV7-2 to TRBJ1-4, with TRBD1 as a possible D gene (5 bases). Germline lookup yields CDR1 SGHTA and CDR2 FQGNSA. Trimming pared 5 bases from V and 8 bases from J, leaving 21 bases between. The CDR3 loop spans 16 amino acids. CDR3 DNA sequence: TGTGCCAGCAGCCGATCTAGTTCGGCAGGGTACGAAAAACTGTTTTTT. Its protein is CASSRSSSAGYEKLFF. The full variable domain, in which reference TRBV7-2 and TRBJ1-4 provide the parts outside the CDR3, is GAGVSQSPSNKVTEKGKDVELRCDPISGHTALYWYRQSLGQGLEFLIYFQGNSAPDKSGLPSDRFSAERTGGSVSTLTIQRTQQEDSAVYLCASSRSSSAGYEKLFFGSGTQLSVL.

The table lists this clone with a count of one. The CDR3 protein is CASSPQGTKTEAFF. The CDR3 DNA follows: TGTGCCAGCAGCCCCCAGGGGACGAAGACTGAAGCTTTCTTT. The chain couples TRBV7-9 to TRBJ1-1, with D perhaps matching TRBD1 (6 bases). V was pared by 5 bases and J by 5 bases, with 15 bases between. Per germline, CDR1 SEHNR and CDR2 FQNEAQ (reference sequence). The CDR3 is 14 amino acids.

The chain has TRBV6-1 and TRBJ1-5, with 8 positions matching TRBD1. This CDR3 is 15 amino acids long. Germline CDR1 reads MNHNS; CDR2 reads SASEGT. Trimming at V came to 3 bases and at J to 0 bases, leaving 1 base not matched to a gene. The CDR3 bases are TGTGCCAGCAGTGAGGACAGGGATAGCAATCAGCCCCAGCATTTT. Residues: CASSEDRDSNQPQHF.

This clone occurred a few times. CDR3 nucleotides: TGTGCCAGCAGCCTCAGTGAAAAAAATGGCTACACCTTC. Residues: CASSLSEKNGYTF. J is TRBJ1-2 and V is TRBV7-9; D is ambiguous. With 5 bases removed from V and 6 bases from J, the gap between germline ends came to 13 bases. The CDR3 consists of 13 residues. From germline, CDR1 is SEHNR and CDR2 FQNEAQ (reference sequence).

The rearrangement uses TRBV5-8 and TRBJ2-7; 7 bases fit TRBD2. CDR1 is SGHTS and CDR2 is YDEGEE in the germline V gene. The CDR3 is made up of 14 amino acids. V lost 6 bases and J lost 3; bases outside the gene matches: 9. The chain's CDR3 is CASTRGRAFYEQYF. The CDR3 region has the DNA TGTGCCAGCACCCGGGGGAGGGCCTTCTACGAGCAGTACTTC.

This clone came up a few times. V and J are TRBV18 and TRBJ1-4, with TRBD1 matching 9 bases. The germline V gene encodes CDR1 KGHSH and CDR2 LQKENI. J was trimmed by 8 bases and V by 5 bases; bases with no gene match: 9. The CDR3 covers 15 residues. CDR3 residues: CASSYIRDRAEKLFF. CDR3 DNA: TGTGCCAGCTCATACATCCGGGACAGGGCCGAAAAACTGTTTTTT.

This chain links TRBV4-1 with TRBJ2-2, with 7 bases fitting TRBD1. Germline V gene lookup returns CDR1 MGHRA and CDR2 YSYEKL. The CDR3 covers 16 residues. V was clipped by 2 bases and J by 0 bases; unmatched bases: 3. CDR3 nucleotides: TGCGCCAGCAGCCAAAGGGACAGTACGAACACCGGGGAGCTGTTTTTT. Its translation: CASSQRDSTNTGELFF.

CDR3 in DNA: TGTGCCAGCAGCTTGCGGGGTAGCAATCAGCCCCAGCATTTT. Translation gives CASSLRGSNQPQHF. This chain joins TRBV5-8 and TRBJ1-5, with D hard to call. Per germline, CDR1 SGHTS and CDR2 YDEGEE. V was cut by 1 base and J by 0 bases, with 5 bases left in between. The CDR3 runs 14 residues. Using reference TRBV5-8 and TRBJ1-5 for the parts outside the CDR3, the full variable domain is EAGVTQSPTHLIKTRGQQATLRCSPISGHTSVYWYQQALGLGLQFLLWYDEGEERNRGNFPPRFSGRQFPNYSSELNVNALELEDSALYLCASSLRGSNQPQHFGDGTRLSIL.

This clone was seen a few times. The chain carries TRBV5-6 and TRBJ2-7; D is unclear. V was pared by 5 bases and J by 1 base, with 16 bases between. This CDR3 is 15 amino acids long. The germline V gene encodes CDR1 SGHDT and CDR2 YYEEEE. CDR3 coding DNA: TGTGCCAGCAGTCCGCCCCGACTGGATTCCTACGAGCAGTACTTC. As protein: CASSPPRLDSYEQYF.

The genes are TRBV6-5 and TRBJ1-2; TRBD1 might be the D (5 bases). Per the germline V gene, CDR1 is MNHEY and CDR2 is SVGAGI. The V end was cut by 2 bases, the J end by 0 bases, with 10 bases between. The CDR3 contains 15 residues. In DNA form, the CDR3 reads TGTGCCAGCAGTTACATGGGGGGTTCTAACTATGGCTACACCTTC. It yields the protein CASSYMGGSNYGYTF.

The chain links TRBV7-9 to TRBJ1-1; D is undetermined. There are 14 residues in the CDR3. CDR1 is SEHNR, CDR2 FQNEAQ, per germline (reference sequence). V gave up 5 bases and J gave up 3 bases, with 13 bases separating them. The CDR3 loop is CASSPAGGDTEAFF. The CDR3 coding sequence is TGTGCCAGCAGCCCGGCGGGTGGGGACACTGAAGCTTTCTTT.